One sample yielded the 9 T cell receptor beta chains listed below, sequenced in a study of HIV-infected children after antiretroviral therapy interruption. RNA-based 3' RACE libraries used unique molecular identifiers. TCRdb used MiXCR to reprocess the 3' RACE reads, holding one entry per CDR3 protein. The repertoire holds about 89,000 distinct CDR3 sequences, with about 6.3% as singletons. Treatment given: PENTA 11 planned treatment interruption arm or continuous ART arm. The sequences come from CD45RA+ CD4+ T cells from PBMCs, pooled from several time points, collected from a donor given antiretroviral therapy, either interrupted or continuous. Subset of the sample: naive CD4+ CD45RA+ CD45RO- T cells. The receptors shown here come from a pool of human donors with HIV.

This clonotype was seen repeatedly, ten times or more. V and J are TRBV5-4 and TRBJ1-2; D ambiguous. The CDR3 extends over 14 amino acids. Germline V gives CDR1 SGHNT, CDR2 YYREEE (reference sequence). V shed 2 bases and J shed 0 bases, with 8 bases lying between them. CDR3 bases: TGTGCCAGCAGCTTCAAGGGATCTAACTATGGCTACACCTTC. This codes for CASSFKGSNYGYTF.

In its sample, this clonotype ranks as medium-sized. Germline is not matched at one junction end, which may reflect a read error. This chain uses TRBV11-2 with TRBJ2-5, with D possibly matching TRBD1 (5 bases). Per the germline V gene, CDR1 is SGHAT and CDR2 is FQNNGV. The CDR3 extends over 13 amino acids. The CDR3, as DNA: TGTGCCAGCAGTTTTGACAGCCAAGACACCCAGTACTTT. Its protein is CASSFDSQDTQYF.

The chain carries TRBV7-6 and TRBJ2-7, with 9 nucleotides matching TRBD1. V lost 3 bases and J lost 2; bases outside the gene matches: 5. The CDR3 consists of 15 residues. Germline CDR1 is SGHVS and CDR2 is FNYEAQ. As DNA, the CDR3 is TGTGCCAGCAGCTTCGGACAGGGGCTAACCTACGAGCAGTACTTC. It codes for CASSFGQGLTYEQYF.

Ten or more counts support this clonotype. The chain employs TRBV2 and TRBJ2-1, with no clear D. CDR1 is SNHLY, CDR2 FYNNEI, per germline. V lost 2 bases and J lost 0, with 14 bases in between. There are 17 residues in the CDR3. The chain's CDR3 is CASSETLYGSSYNEQFF. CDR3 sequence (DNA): TGTGCCAGCAGTGAAACGCTCTACGGTAGCTCCTACAATGAGCAGTTCTTC.

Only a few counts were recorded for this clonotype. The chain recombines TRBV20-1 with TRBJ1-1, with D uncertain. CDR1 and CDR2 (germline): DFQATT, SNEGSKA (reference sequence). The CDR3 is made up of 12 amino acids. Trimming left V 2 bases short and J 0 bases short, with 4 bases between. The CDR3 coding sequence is TGCAGTGCTAGAAGTGTGAACACTGAAGCTTTCTTT. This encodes CSARSVNTEAFF.

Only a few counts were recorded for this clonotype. The CDR3 loop is CASNPGIEQYF. In nucleotides, the CDR3 is TGTGCCAGCAACCCAGGGATTGAACAGTACTTC. This sequence joins TRBV12-5 and TRBJ2-7, with D possibly matching TRBD1 (5 bases). This CDR3 contains 11 residues. Per germline, CDR1 LGHNT and CDR2 FRNRAP.

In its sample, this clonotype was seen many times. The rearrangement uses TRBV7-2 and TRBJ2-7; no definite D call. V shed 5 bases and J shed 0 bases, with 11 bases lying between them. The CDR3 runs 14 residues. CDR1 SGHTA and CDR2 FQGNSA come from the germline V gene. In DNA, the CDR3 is TGTGCCAGCAGCCCCCGAGCCCGCTCCTACGAGCAGTACTTC. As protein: CASSPRARSYEQYF.

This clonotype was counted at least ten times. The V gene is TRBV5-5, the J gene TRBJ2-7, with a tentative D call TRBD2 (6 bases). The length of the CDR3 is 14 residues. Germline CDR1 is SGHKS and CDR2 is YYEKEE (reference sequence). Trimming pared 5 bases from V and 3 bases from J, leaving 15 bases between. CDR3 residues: CASRYRDWDYEQYF. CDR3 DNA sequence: TGTGCCAGCAGATACCGGGACTGGGACTACGAGCAGTACTTC.

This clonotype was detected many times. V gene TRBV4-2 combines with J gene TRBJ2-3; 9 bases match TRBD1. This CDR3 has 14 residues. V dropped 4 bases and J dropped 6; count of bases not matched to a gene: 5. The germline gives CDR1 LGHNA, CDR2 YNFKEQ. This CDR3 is CASSRQGVGDTQYF. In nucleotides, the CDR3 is TGTGCCAGCAGCCGACAGGGGGTGGGGGATACGCAGTATTTT.